This T cell receptor (beta chain) was recovered during a study of beta chain features in type 1 diabetes. Reverse transcribing all isolated RNA meant expressed TCRB transcripts were sequenced. TCRdb's table, derived via immunoSEQ multiplex PCR, lists solely in-frame clones and lacks some. The repertoire consists of more than 100,000 clones, with about 16% occurring once and the leading ten covering 2% to 3%. Whole-study results and caveats: Moderately but significantly shorter TCRB CDR3s were found in Type 1 diabetes patients in all four CD4+ subsets.

This CDR3 is 17 amino acids long. The V gene's germline CDR1 is MNHEY and CDR2 SMNVEV (reference sequence). The V gene lost 5 bases and the J gene lost 0 bases, with 16 bases spanning the gap. Of note for this clone: No antigen is known for it.

The sequencing sample was made of central memory CD4+ T cells from blood. This receptor was identified in a man aged 25 to 40 with type 1 diabetes. The chain links TRBV27 to TRBJ1-4; D unresolved. As DNA, the CDR3 is TGTGCCAGCAGTGTCGGGAGAGGCCCAGCAACTAATGAAAAACTGTTTTTT. It encodes CASSVGRGPATNEKLFF. The entire variable domain, with the rest obtained from reference TRBV27 and TRBJ1-4, is as follows: EAQVTQNPRYLITVTGKKLTVTCSQNMNHEYMSWYRQDPGLGLRQIYYSMNVEVTDKGDVPEGYKVSRKEKRNFPLILESPSPNQTSLYFCASSVGRGPATNEKLFFGSGTQLSVL.